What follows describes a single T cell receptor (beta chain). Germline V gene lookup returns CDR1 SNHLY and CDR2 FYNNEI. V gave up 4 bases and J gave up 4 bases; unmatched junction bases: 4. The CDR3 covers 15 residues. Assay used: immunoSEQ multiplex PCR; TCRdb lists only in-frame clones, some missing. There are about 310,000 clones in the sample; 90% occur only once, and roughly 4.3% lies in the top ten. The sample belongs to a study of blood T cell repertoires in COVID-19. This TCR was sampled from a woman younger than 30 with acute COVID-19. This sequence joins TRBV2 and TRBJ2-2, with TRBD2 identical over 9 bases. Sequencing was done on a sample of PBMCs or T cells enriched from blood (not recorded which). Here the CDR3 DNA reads TGTGCCAGCAGTGTCGAAGCGGGGGGCACCGGGGAGCTGTTTTTT. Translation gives CASSVEAGGTGELFF.